The 10 T cell receptor beta chains presented below share a single source sample, sequenced in a study of T cells after yellow fever vaccination. In TCRdb, the 5' RACE reads were re-called with MiXCR into one record per CDR3 protein. Here the sample spans a few hundred thousand distinct CDR3 sequences, 6.9% being singletons. Here the sequenced sample was CD4+ T cells sorted from PBMCs, taken 15 days after the yellow fever booster vaccination. These TCRs come from a man between 25 and 39 years old who received the YFV17D yellow fever vaccine.

This clonotype was seen just once. The chain combines TRBV12-2 with TRBJ1-1; the table calls TRBD1, which could not be checked here. TRBV12-2 has pseudogene status. This CDR3 has 14 amino acids. The CDR3 here is CASRSETGKVVAFF. CDR3 nucleotides: TGTGCAAGTCGCTCAGAGACAGGGAAAGTAGTAGCTTTCTTT.

This chain's CDR3 is CASSLGTGLRETQYF. Written as DNA, the CDR3 is TGTGCCAGCAGCTTGGGGACAGGGCTGCGAGAGACCCAGTACTTC. This chain connects TRBV7-2 to TRBJ2-5, with 9 bases identical to TRBD1. CDR3 size: 15 residues. V shed 3 bases and J 4 bases; nucleotides not matched to a gene: 6. The germline gives CDR1 SGHTA, CDR2 FQGNSA.

The chain uses TRBV5-1 and TRBJ2-7; D gene uncertain. Germline assignment: CDR1 SGHRS and CDR2 YFSETQ. The V end was cut by 2 bases, the J end by 6 bases, with 9 bases between. CDR3 length: 12 amino acids. The CDR3 sequence is CASSLTASEQYF. Written as DNA, the CDR3 is TGCGCCAGCAGCTTAACAGCGTCCGAGCAGTACTTC.

This clonotype was detected ten times or more. V gene TRBV12-3 or TRBV12-4 combines with J gene TRBJ2-7; D is unresolved. Trimming took off 1 base at V and 3 bases at J, with 16 bases between the two ends. The CDR3 covers 16 residues. The CDR3 DNA is TGTGCCAGCAGTTTAGGAGCTGTCGGAAACTACTACGAGCAGTACTTC. Translating it yields CASSLGAVGNYYEQYF.

This chain connects TRBV27 to TRBJ2-7, with 9 bases lining up with TRBD1. The J segment lost 2 bases and the V segment lost 4 bases, leaving 0 bases of the junction unmatched. This CDR3 is built from 13 residues. Germline V gene sequence: CDR1 MNHEY, CDR2 SMNVEV (reference sequence). This chain's CDR3 is CASSWTGAYEQYF. CDR3 DNA: TGTGCCAGCAGTTGGACAGGGGCCTACGAGCAGTACTTC.

The genes are TRBV6-2 or TRBV6-3 and TRBJ2-7, with D perhaps matching TRBD1 or TRBD2 (6 bases each). V was clipped by 4 bases and J by 2 bases, with 12 bases between them. CDR3 length: 14 amino acids. The V gene's germline CDR1 is MNHEY and CDR2 SVGEGT. CDR3 nucleotides: TGTGCCAGCAGTTCCGCGGGACACACCTACGAGCAGTACTTC. This encodes CASSSAGHTYEQYF.

This clonotype was recorded many times. The chain joins TRBV5-1 to TRBJ2-1, with TRBD1 identical over 8 bases. Looked up from germline, CDR1 is SGHRS and CDR2 is YFSETQ. V trimming: 4 bases; J trimming: 2 bases; junction bases outside the gene matches: 5. There are 15 residues in the CDR3. CDR3 DNA: TGCGCCAGCAGCACCGGACAGGGCCCCTACAATGAGCAGTTCTTC. It yields the protein CASSTGQGPYNEQFF.

This rearrangement joins TRBV7-3 to TRBJ2-2, with a tentative D call TRBD2 (6 bases). Between the trimmed V and J ends, which lost 2 bases and 7 bases, there was a span of 14 bases. This CDR3 has 15 amino acids. Germline V lookup: CDR1 SGHTA, CDR2 FQGTGA. The CDR3 is CASSLRGIGRGELFF. The CDR3, as DNA: TGTGCCAGCAGCTTACGGGGGATTGGTCGCGGGGAGCTGTTTTTT.

Concerning this clonotype: The germline gene is not matched at one end of the junction; a read error may be the cause. The chain is built from TRBV7-2 and TRBJ2-3; 10 bases are a match to TRBD2. Germline CDR1 and CDR2: SGHTA and FQGNSA. There are 17 residues in the CDR3. The CDR3 region is CASSVASGRGGADTQYF. For the CDR3, the DNA is TGTGCCAGCAGCGTAGCTAGCGGGAGAGGGGGGGCAGATACGCAGTATTTT.

V and J are TRBV20-1 and TRBJ2-3; D not certain. The CDR3 has 13 residues. In germline, CDR1 is DFQATT, CDR2 SNEGSKA (reference sequence). V was pared by 8 bases and J by 2 bases, with 14 bases between. CDR3 coding DNA: TGCAGTACCGTTAGTGGGGACACAGATACGCAGTATTTT. Translation: CSTVSGDTDTQYF.